This is a list of T cell receptor beta chains from one sample in a study of OX40 agonist ivuxolimab in advanced cancers. The repertoire was sequenced with immunoSEQ multiplex PCR; TCRdb's copy has only in-frame clones and lacks some. The table shows tens of thousands of clones, with 70% to 90% occurring only once. Source: CD4+ or CD8+ T cells sorted from blood, taken in a trial of the OX40 agonist ivuxolimab. These receptors came from an adult with an advanced solid tumor such as melanoma, head and neck, liver or kidney cancer. Both conserved end residues are part of each CDR3. D genes are given only for firm matches. A clone size is listed for some rows: how often the clone was seen (once, few, many), or a class if it is expanded.

>-|TRBV28|-|TRBJ2-5
CASSLRETQYF
TGTGCCAGCAGTCTGAGAGAGACCCAGTACTTC
>-|TRBV11-2|-|TRBJ2-7
CASSLDLGWNEQYF
TGTGCCAGCAGCTTAGATTTAGGGTGGAACGAGCAGTACTTC
>once|TRBV11-2|TRBD1|TRBJ2-2
CASSFRSTGGARTGELFF
TGTGCCAGCAGCTTCCGATCGACAGGGGGCGCCAGGACCGGGGAGCTGTTTTTT
>-|TRBV19|-|TRBJ2-3
CASSMRPSDTQYF
TGTGCCAGTAGTATGAGGCCTTCAGATACGCAGTATTTT
>once|TRBV10-1|-|TRBJ2-3
CASTKGSGPDTQYF
TGCGCCAGCACTAAGGGCAGTGGCCCAGATACGCAGTATTTT
>-|TRBV19|-|TRBJ2-7
CASSKWGGLISYEQYF
TGTGCCAGTAGTAAATGGGGAGGTCTAATCTCCTACGAGCAGTACTTC
>-|TRBV6-6|TRBD2|TRBJ2-1
CASSSGSSYNEQFF
TGTGCCAGCAGTAGCGGGAGCTCCTACAATGAGCAGTTCTTC
>-|TRBV19|TRBD2|TRBJ2-1
CASSISGTNNYNEQFF
TGTGCCAGTAGTATTAGTGGGACTAACAACTACAATGAGCAGTTCTTC
>-|TRBV5-1|-|TRBJ2-2
CASRDDWAGNTGELFF
TGCGCCAGCAGAGACGATTGGGCAGGTAACACCGGGGAGCTGTTTTTT
>once|TRBV2|-|TRBJ2-5
CASSRPPGMETQYF
TGTGCCAGCTCCCGGCCTCCGGGCATGGAGACCCAGTACTTC
>-|TRBV4-1|-|TRBJ2-7
CASSQEGIRYEQYF
TGCGCCAGCAGCCAAGAAGGGATTCGCTACGAGCAGTACTTC
>-|TRBV7-9|-|TRBJ1-1
CASSPDMNTEAFF
TGTGCCAGCAGCCCGGACATGAACACTGAAGCTTTCTTT
>once|TRBV16|-|TRBJ2-3
CASSQSLAGADTQYF
TGTGCCAGCAGCCAAAGTCTAGCTGGCGCAGATACGCAGTATTTT
>once|TRBV5-4|TRBD2|TRBJ2-7
CASSVSGGRTYEQYF
TGTGCCAGCAGCGTTAGCGGGGGAAGAACCTACGAGCAGTACTTC
>-|TRBV7-9|-|TRBJ1-2
CASSLARGDYGYTF
TGTGCCAGCAGCTTAGCGCGGGGGGACTATGGCTACACCTTC
>once|TRBV18|TRBD1|TRBJ1-1
CASSSSGQGAAEAFF
TGTGCCAGCTCATCCTCGGGACAGGGCGCCGCTGAAGCTTTCTTT
>-|TRBV6-8|-|TRBJ2-4
CASSSTDARDIQYF
TGTGCCAGCAGTTCAACTGACGCCCGGGACATTCAGTACTTC
>-|TRBV28|-|TRBJ1-5
CASSLIPVQPQHF
TGTGCCAGCAGTTTAATCCCAGTACAGCCCCAGCATTTT
>-|TRBV28|-|TRBJ2-7
CASRLAGHSSSYEQYF
TGTGCCAGCAGGCTCGCGGGACACTCCAGCTCCTACGAGCAGTACTTC
>-|TRBV7-9|TRBD2|TRBJ2-3
CASSPPYLAASTDTQYF
TGTGCCAGCAGCCCCCCGTATCTAGCGGCTAGCACAGATACGCAGTATTTT
>-|TRBV5-4|-|TRBJ1-1
CASSLAMTNTEAFF
TGTGCCAGCAGCTTGGCCATGACCAACACTGAAGCTTTCTTT
>once|TRBV6-1|-|TRBJ1-5
CASSDLGPSFEPQHF
TGTGCCAGCAGTGATTTGGGACCCTCCTTCGAGCCCCAGCATTTT
>-|TRBV10-3|TRBD2|TRBJ2-7
CAITAGLAYEQYF
TGTGCCATCACCGCGGGACTAGCGTACGAGCAGTACTTC